Following are 15 T cell receptor beta chains from one sample sequenced in a study of technical replicates of blood from a few donors. Data came from immunoSEQ multiplex PCR; TCRdb stores just in-frame clones and leaves some out. The sample yields fewer than 90,000 clones, approximately 94% seen once. The sequenced sample consisted of T cells isolated from PBMCs. These receptor sequences come from a human donor in good health.

This sequence joins TRBV5-4 and TRBJ2-5, with no clear D. Between the trimmed V and J ends, which lost 3 bases and 5 bases, there was a span of 5 bases. Germline V CDR1 and CDR2: SGHNT, YYREEE (reference sequence). This CDR3 spans 11 amino acids. CDR3 nucleotides: TGTGCCAGCAGCTCTCCGGAGACCCAGTACTTC. Protein product: CASSSPETQYF.

V and J are TRBV12-5 and TRBJ2-3; TRBD2 agrees at 12 bases. The V gene end was trimmed by 6 bases and the J gene end by 3 bases; junction bases not matched to a gene: 10. Germline V gene lookup returns CDR1 LGHNT and CDR2 FRNRAP. This CDR3 is 17 amino acids long. CDR3 residues: CASGDTSTSGRTDTQYF. In DNA, the CDR3 is TGTGCTAGTGGGGATACGAGCACTAGCGGGAGGACAGATACGCAGTATTTT.

V is TRBV5-4 and J is TRBJ1-2; D not resolved. The CDR3 spans 13 residues. V lost 0 bases to trimming and J lost 2 bases, with 5 bases between them. CDR1 is SGHNT, CDR2 YYREEE, per germline (reference sequence). The CDR3 protein is CASSLGRNYGYTF. DNA for the CDR3: TGTGCCAGCAGCTTGGGCAGAAACTATGGCTACACCTTC. Filled out from reference TRBV5-4 and TRBJ1-2, the complete variable domain reads ETGVTQSPTHLIKTRGQQVTLRCSSQSGHNTVSWYQQALGQGPQFIFQYYREEENGRGNFPPRFSGLQFPNYSSELNVNALELDDSALYLCASSLGRNYGYTFGSGTRLTVV.

The chain employs TRBV27 and TRBJ2-7; 8 bases are shared with TRBD2. The CDR3 has 14 residues. Germline CDR1 MNHEY, CDR2 SMNVEV (reference sequence). J lost 4 bases, V lost 2 bases, and 4 bases had no gene match. The CDR3 sequence is CASSLGAGGYEQYF. In DNA form, the CDR3 reads TGTGCCAGCAGTTTAGGCGCGGGAGGATACGAGCAGTACTTC.

This chain uses TRBV4-3 with TRBJ2-3; the D is unclear. CDR1 is LGHNA and CDR2 is YSLEER in the germline V gene. V was cut by 0 bases and J by 5 bases, with 6 bases left in between. The CDR3 has 13 amino acids. Here the CDR3 reads CASSQDLLDTQYF. The CDR3 region has the DNA TGCGCCAGCAGCCAAGATCTTTTAGATACGCAGTATTTT.

The chain employs TRBV27 and TRBJ1-2; 9 bases align to TRBD1. This CDR3 has 13 residues. V was clipped by 8 bases and J by 3 bases; unmatched bases: 4. CDR1 is MNHEY, CDR2 SMNVEV, per germline (reference sequence). DNA for the CDR3: TGTGCCAGCGCCAGGGACAGGGACTATGGCTACACCTTC. Its translation is CASARDRDYGYTF.

The chain is built from TRBV19 and TRBJ1-1; TRBD1 is a possible D gene (6 bases). The germline CDR1 and CDR2 sequences are LNHDA and SQIVND (reference sequence). CDR3 length: 14 residues. Trimming shortened V by 6 bases and J by 1 base, and 12 bases separated the two germline ends. The CDR3 here is CASRIGTPNTEAFF. The CDR3 coding sequence is TGTGCCAGTAGAATTGGGACACCGAACACTGAAGCTTTCTTT. Looking up the rest from reference TRBV19 and TRBJ1-1 gives the full variable domain: DGGITQSPKYLFRKEGQNVTLSCEQNLNHDAMYWYRQDPGQGLRLIYYSQIVNDFQKGDIAEGYSVSREKKESFPLTVTSAQKNPTAFYLCASRIGTPNTEAFFGQGTRLTVV.

This clone was seen a handful of times. V gene TRBV29-1 combines with J gene TRBJ1-1; TRBD1 might be the D (5 bases). Trimming removed 4 bases from V and 0 bases from J, with 12 bases in between. Looked up from germline, CDR1 is SQVTM and CDR2 is ANQGSEA. CDR3 length: 14 residues. CDR3 in amino acids: CSVATQAMNTEAFF. CDR3 in DNA: TGCAGCGTTGCCACACAGGCCATGAACACTGAAGCTTTCTTT. Full variable domain (outside the CDR3, taken from reference TRBV29-1 and TRBJ1-1): SAVISQKPSRDICQRGTSLTIQCQVDSQVTMMFWYRQQPGQSLTLIATANQGSEATYESGFVIDKFPISRPNLTFSTLTVSNMSPEDSSIYLCSVATQAMNTEAFFGQGTRLTVV.

The J gene is TRBJ2-1, the V gene TRBV4-2; 7 positions match TRBD2. Looked up from germline, CDR1 is LGHNA and CDR2 is YNFKEQ. With V trimmed by 2 bases and J by 5 bases, 12 bases remained unmatched. The CDR3 has 17 amino acids. The CDR3 is CASSQFYSTGRDNEQFF. The CDR3 region has the DNA TGTGCCAGCAGCCAATTCTATAGTACGGGGAGGGACAATGAGCAGTTCTTC.

This clone was observed a single time. CDR3 loop: CASSNSRGGSEQYF. For the CDR3, the DNA is TGCGCCAGCAGTAATAGCCGGGGTGGAAGCGAGCAGTACTTC. The chain carries TRBV10-1 and TRBJ2-7; D might be TRBD2 (5 bases). Trimming took 5 bases from V and 6 from J, leaving 17 bases between them. Looked up from germline, CDR1 is WNHNN and CDR2 is SYGVQD (reference sequence). The CDR3 is 14 residues long.

V usage is TRBV7-2 and J usage is TRBJ2-7, with a weak D call TRBD1 (6 bases). The CDR3 runs to 15 residues. V was trimmed by 0 bases and J by 2 bases, leaving 11 bases between them. Germline CDR1 SGHTA, CDR2 FQGNSA. CDR3 amino acids: CASSLAHRVAYEQYF. The CDR3 DNA reads as TGTGCCAGCAGCTTAGCGCACAGGGTTGCCTACGAGCAGTACTTC. Together with reference TRBV7-2 and TRBJ2-7, the CDR3 gives the full variable domain: GAGVSQSPSNKVTEKGKDVELRCDPISGHTALYWYRQSLGQGLEFLIYFQGNSAPDKSGLPSDRFSAERTGGSVSTLTIQRTQQEDSAVYLCASSLAHRVAYEQYFGPGTRLTVT.

The gene calls are TRBV19 and TRBJ2-7, with TRBD2 matching 10 bases. CDR1 LNHDA and CDR2 SQIVND come from the germline V gene (reference sequence). The CDR3 spans 13 residues. V lost 5 bases to trimming and J lost 7 bases; unmatched junction nucleotides: 5. The DNA for the CDR3 is TGTGCCAGTAGTCCTCGGACTAGCGGAGAGCAGTACTTC. As protein: CASSPRTSGEQYF.

This clone is a singleton in its sample. The V and J genes are TRBV7-9 and TRBJ1-5, with D hard to call. V lost 4 bases, J lost 2 bases, and 15 bases lay in between. Germline assignment: CDR1 SEHNR and CDR2 FQNEAQ (reference sequence). The CDR3 runs 16 residues. Written as DNA, the CDR3 is TGTGCCAGCAGCTCGATAGGCGGGTCAGGCAATCAGCCCCAGCATTTT. Translating gives CASSSIGGSGNQPQHF. Filled out from reference TRBV7-9 and TRBJ1-5, the complete variable domain reads DTGVSQNPRHKITKRGQNVTFRCDPISEHNRLYWYRQTLGQGPEFLTYFQNEAQLEKSRLLSDRFSAERPKGSFSTLEIQRTEQGDSAMYLCASSSIGGSGNQPQHFGDGTRLSIL.

The rearrangement links TRBV29-1 to TRBJ2-7; D gene unclear. Germline assignment: CDR1 SQVTM and CDR2 ANQGSEA. The CDR3 sequence is 13 residues long. V was trimmed by 4 bases and J by 2 bases, leaving 12 bases between them. CDR3 amino acids: CSVVSTKTYEQYF. The CDR3 region has the DNA TGCAGCGTTGTGAGCACCAAGACCTACGAGCAGTACTTC.

This chain uses TRBV19 with TRBJ1-4; the D is unclear. Deletions cut 1 base from V and 6 bases from J, with 6 bases between. The CDR3 spans 13 residues. From germline, CDR1 is LNHDA and CDR2 SQIVND (reference sequence). The CDR3 sequence is CASSIARDEKLFF. In DNA, the CDR3 is TGTGCCAGTAGTATAGCCCGAGATGAAAAACTGTTTTTT. Full variable domain (outside the CDR3, taken from reference TRBV19 and TRBJ1-4): DGGITQSPKYLFRKEGQNVTLSCEQNLNHDAMYWYRQDPGQGLRLIYYSQIVNDFQKGDIAEGYSVSREKKESFPLTVTSAQKNPTAFYLCASSIARDEKLFFGSGTQLSVL.